Listed below are T cell receptor beta chains from one sample, sequenced in a study of regulatory T cells in long-lasting Graves disease. TCRdb independently ran MiXCR on the multiplex PCR reads; one entry per CDR3 protein. The profile covers some 250,000 distinct CDR3 sequences, with around a sixth appearing a single time and around 13% taken by the ten largest. The same data also contributed to another study, on T cells in Graves' hyperthyroidism and ophthalmopathy.

The source material was peripheral blood mononuclear cells (PBMCs), sampled at new diagnosis, from a patient treated with antithyroid drugs. The source of these receptors is a woman aged 25 to 39 with Graves disease. Both conserved end residues are part of each CDR3. A D gene is named only where the DNA matches it firmly. Expanded clones get a size class; other rows say once, few or many, or leave the size out.

few | - | TRBJ1-2 | TRBV6-5 | CASSYSGMGGYTF | TGTGCCAGCAGTTACTCCGGGATGGGTGGCTACACCTTC
many | - | TRBJ1-4 | TRBV27 | CASSSPGAGAPTNEKLFF | TGTGCCAGCAGCTCCCCTGGGGCAGGGGCCCCAACTAATGAAAAACTGTTTTTT
- | TRBD2 | TRBJ2-1 | TRBV5-5 | CASSFQLAGDNEQFF | TGTGCCAGCAGCTTTCAACTAGCGGGGGACAATGAGCAGTTCTTC
many | TRBD2 | TRBJ2-7 | TRBV20-1 | CSARPSGGGAYEQYF | TGCAGTGCTAGACCAAGCGGGGGTGGGGCCTACGAGCAGTACTTC
many | - | TRBJ1-1 | TRBV5-1 | CASRIGMGTAIGDTEAFF | TGCGCCAGCAGGATTGGGATGGGGACCGCCATAGGGGACACTGAAGCTTTCTTT
many | - | TRBJ1-5 | TRBV6-1 | CASAGDSNQPQHF | TGTGCCAGCGCCGGGGATAGCAATCAGCCCCAGCATTTT
many | TRBD1 | TRBJ1-1 | TRBV14 | CASSPGTGGEDTEAFF | TGTGCCAGCAGCCCCGGGACAGGGGGCGAGGACACTGAAGCTTTCTTT
many | - | TRBJ1-2 | TRBV7-3 | CASSLTTEGGYTF | TGTGCCAGCAGCCTTACAACGGAAGGCGGCTACACCTTC
- | - | TRBJ1-5 | TRBV2 | CASSTGVFNQPQHF | TGTGCCAGCAGTACAGGCGTCTTCAATCAGCCCCAGCATTTT
- | - | TRBJ1-3 | TRBV4-2 | CASSQGRYGTGNTIYF | TGTGCCAGCAGCCAAGGTCGGTACGGGACTGGAAACACCATATATTTT
many | - | TRBJ1-5 | TRBV3-1 | CASSLHENQPQHF | TGTGCCAGCAGCCTTCATGAAAATCAGCCCCAGCATTTT
- | TRBD2 | TRBJ2-7 | TRBV20-1 | CSAWGTSGAYEQYF | TGCAGTGCCTGGGGGACTAGCGGCGCCTACGAGCAGTACTTC
few | - | TRBJ1-5 | TRBV4-1 | CASSQRVYSNQPQHF | TGCGCCAGCAGCCAAAGGGTCTATAGCAATCAGCCCCAGCATTTT
many | - | TRBJ1-2 | TRBV6-1 | CASRVDTPAGGYTF | TGTGCCAGCAGGGTGGACACACCTGCGGGTGGCTACACCTTC
few | - | TRBJ1-6 | TRBV7-9 | CASSLYLGSGSSPLHF | TGTGCCAGCAGCTTATATCTCGGTTCGGGGAGTTCACCCCTCCACTTT
many | - | TRBJ2-5 | TRBV3-1 | CASSQDAQRETQYF | TGTGCCAGCAGCCAAGACGCCCAGCGGGAGACCCAGTACTTC
many | - | TRBJ1-5 | TRBV2 | CASREGRPSNQPQHF | TGTGCCAGCAGGGAGGGACGGCCCAGCAATCAGCCCCAGCATTTT
many | - | TRBJ1-1 | TRBV3-1 | CASSQADLRVTEAFF | TGTGCCAGCAGCCAAGCGGACCTCAGGGTAACTGAAGCTTTCTTT
many | - | TRBJ1-1 | TRBV7-2 | CASSPGPGATLNTEAFF | TGTGCCAGCAGCCCGGGACCGGGAGCAACCCTGAACACTGAAGCTTTCTTT
many | TRBD2 | TRBJ2-5 | TRBV28 | CASSSPDWGGETQYF | TGTGCCAGCAGTTCCCCGGACTGGGGGGGAGAGACCCAGTACTTC
many | - | TRBJ1-1 | TRBV4-1 | CASSQLPSVNTEAFF | TGCGCCAGCAGCCAACTGCCTTCGGTGAACACTGAAGCTTTCTTT
many | - | TRBJ2-7 | TRBV20-1 | CSATKPQTYEQYF | TGCAGTGCTACCAAACCTCAGACCTACGAGCAGTACTTC
many | - | TRBJ1-2 | TRBV5-1 | CASSQELGGANYGYTF | TGTGCCAGCAGCCAAGAGCTTGGGGGGGCGAACTATGGCTACACCTTC
many | TRBD2 | TRBJ2-7 | TRBV7-6 | CASSLGLAGTTYEQYF | TGTGCCAGCAGCTTGGGACTAGCGGGTACAACCTACGAGCAGTACTTC
many | - | TRBJ2-7 | TRBV20-1 | CSARDTHRSYEQYF | TGCAGTGCTCGGGACACCCACCGCTCCTACGAGCAGTACTTC
- | - | TRBJ1-2 | TRBV25-1 | CASTDWGNGYTF | TGTGCCAGCACCGACTGGGGAAACGGCTACACCTTC
many | - | TRBJ2-3 | TRBV6-2/TRBV6-3 | CASYGEVFPTDTQYF | TGTGCCAGCTACGGAGAAGTGTTTCCCACAGATACGCAGTATTTT
few | - | TRBJ2-1 | TRBV14 | CASSQASGYSYNEQFF | TGTGCCAGCAGCCAAGCCTCGGGGTACTCCTACAATGAGCAGTTCTTC
- | TRBD2 | TRBJ2-3 | TRBV7-9 | CASSPRLAGGVGDTQYF | TGTGCCAGCAGTCCCAGACTAGCGGGGGGGGTAGGAGATACGCAGTATTTT
many | - | TRBJ2-4 | TRBV7-9 | CASSFSAKAKNIQYF | TGTGCCAGCAGCTTCTCAGCGAAAGCCAAAAACATTCAGTACTTC
many | TRBD1 | TRBJ1-2 | TRBV28 | CASRYPTGTGDGYTF | TGTGCCAGCAGATATCCGACCGGGACAGGAGATGGCTACACCTTC
many | TRBD1 | TRBJ1-1 | TRBV5-4 | CASSGAGQRNTEAFF | TGTGCCAGCAGCGGGGCGGGACAGAGGAACACTGAAGCTTTCTTT
- | - | TRBJ2-5 | TRBV7-6 | CASSLVTNEQYF | TGTGCCAGCAGCTTAGTTACCAATGAGCAGTACTTC
- | TRBD2 | TRBJ2-3 | TRBV2 | CASTILAGDTDTQYF | TGTGCCAGCACCATACTAGCGGGGGACACAGATACGCAGTATTTT
many | - | TRBJ2-7 | TRBV7-9 | CASSLGAFEQYF | TGTGCCAGCAGCTTAGGGGCTTTCGAGCAGTACTTC
- | TRBD1 | TRBJ1-5 | TRBV19 | CASSMLDRGGNQPQHF | TGTGCCAGTAGTATGTTGGACAGGGGAGGCAATCAGCCCCAGCATTTT
- | - | TRBJ2-7 | TRBV7-8 | CASSPMKTYEQYF | TGTGCCAGCAGCCCTATGAAGACCTACGAGCAGTACTTC
many | - | TRBJ1-1 | TRBV11-2 | CASSVRVRAEAFF | TGTGCCAGCAGCGTTCGGGTGCGAGCTGAAGCTTTCTTT
many | - | TRBJ2-5 | TRBV20-1 | CSAFQETQYF | TGCAGTGCTTTTCAAGAGACCCAGTACTTC
many | - | TRBJ1-1 | TRBV7-3 | CASSLAQMNTEAFF | TGTGCCAGCAGCTTAGCGCAGATGAACACTGAAGCTTTCTTT
few | - | TRBJ1-1 | TRBV5-8 | CASSLEGGANTEAFF | TGTGCCAGCAGCTTGGAGGGAGGGGCGAACACTGAAGCTTTCTTT
many | - | TRBJ1-2 | TRBV11-2 | CASSRTTVGYTF | TGTGCCAGCAGCCGGACAACGGTCGGCTACACCTTC
many | - | TRBJ1-2 | TRBV6-5 | CASSYQTDKANYGYTF | TGTGCCAGCAGTTACCAGACAGACAAAGCTAACTATGGCTACACCTTC
many | TRBD2 | TRBJ2-5 | TRBV12-3/TRBV12-4 | CASSLAALAGGVETQYF | TGTGCCAGCAGTTTAGCTGCACTAGCGGGGGGCGTTGAGACCCAGTACTTC